These T cell receptor beta chains were read from a single sample in a study of beta chain features in type 1 diabetes. Here immunoSEQ multiplex PCR was the method, and the copy in TCRdb shows in-frame clones only, minus some. The sample includes some 350,000 clones, roughly 12% of them seen just once. The sample was naive CD4+ T cells from blood. Receptors were obtained from a young woman with type 1 diabetes. The CDR3 runs from the conserved cysteine through the conserved F or W. Each record gives: J gene, D gene, clone size, V gene, CDR3 protein, CDR3 DNA. D genes are given only for firm matches. Only some rows state a clone size, as once, few, many or a class for expanded clones.

TRBJ2-2,TRBD1,.,TRBV5-1,CASSSEGTGRAGELFF,TGCGCCAGCAGCTCGGAAGGGACAGGAAGGGCCGGGGAGCTGTTTTTT
TRBJ2-7,TRBD1,few,TRBV5-1,CASSVGTGPYEQYF,TGCGCCAGCAGCGTAGGGACAGGTCCTTACGAGCAGTACTTC
TRBJ1-5,TRBD1,few,TRBV30,CAWDPGQGTGSNQPQHF,TGTGCCTGGGACCCGGGACAGGGGACGGGTAGCAATCAGCCCCAGCATTTT
TRBJ2-1,.,.,TRBV4-3,CASSQVRSTGGIYNEQFF,TGCGCCAGCAGCCAAGTTAGAAGCACTGGCGGAATTTACAATGAGCAGTTCTTC
TRBJ2-3,.,.,TRBV7-2,CASSPRLETSTDTQYF,TGTGCCAGCAGCCCGCGACTAGAAACTAGCACAGATACGCAGTATTTT
TRBJ1-1,.,.,TRBV5-4,CASSRVGQYEAFF,TGTGCCAGCAGCCGAGTAGGACAGTATGAAGCTTTCTTT
TRBJ2-3,.,.,TRBV7-2,CASSLELGGDTQYF,TGTGCCAGCAGCTTAGAGTTGGGAGGAGATACGCAGTATTTT
TRBJ1-5,TRBD1,.,TRBV28,CASNSPGQRDQPQHF,TGTGCCAGCAACTCACCGGGACAGAGAGATCAGCCCCAGCATTTT
TRBJ2-5,TRBD1,many,TRBV29-1,CSARGETQYF,TGCAGCGCCAGGGGGGAGACCCAGTACTTC
TRBJ2-5,.,.,TRBV21-1,CASRPRFDRGLETQYF,TGTGCCAGCAGACCCCGATTCGACAGGGGGCTGGAGACCCAGTACTTC
TRBJ1-1,.,few,TRBV7-2,CASSSRRLNTEAFF,TGTGCCAGCAGCTCCCGGAGACTAAACACTGAAGCTTTCTTT
TRBJ2-1,.,.,TRBV6-6,CASCHAQGTSLEQFF,TGTGCCAGCTGCCACGCCCAGGGAACGAGCCTGGAGCAGTTCTTC
TRBJ1-2,.,few,TRBV7-8,CASSFGANYGYTF,TGTGCCAGCAGCTTCGGAGCAAACTATGGCTACACCTTC
TRBJ1-2,.,few,TRBV6-6,CASSDRLTYGYTF,TGTGCCAGCAGCGACAGGCTTACTTATGGCTACACCTTC
TRBJ2-2,.,.,TRBV6-6,CASSSPGTGELFF,TGTGCCAGCAGTTCCCCCGGGACCGGGGAGCTGTTTTTT
TRBJ1-2,TRBD1,few,TRBV5-1,CASRRDSFNYGYTF,TGCGCCAGCAGGAGGGACAGCTTTAACTATGGCTACACCTTC
TRBJ2-7,.,few,TRBV20-1,CSAREGVGQYF,TGCAGTGCTAGAGAGGGAGTAGGGCAGTACTTC
TRBJ2-4,TRBD2,.,TRBV5-1,CASSLDGRAYIQYF,TGCGCCAGCAGCTTGGACGGGAGGGCTTACATTCAGTACTTC
TRBJ2-1,TRBD2,.,TRBV7-9,CASSIRLAGVAEQFF,TGTGCCAGCAGCATACGACTAGCGGGAGTAGCGGAGCAGTTCTTC
TRBJ2-1,TRBD1,few,TRBV25-1,CAIRDRGSHEQFF,TGTGCCATCCGGGACAGGGGCTCTCATGAGCAGTTCTTC
TRBJ2-7,TRBD1,.,TRBV29-1,CSVLPGQGSYEQYF,TGCAGCGTGCTACCGGGACAGGGCTCATACGAGCAGTACTTC
TRBJ2-3,.,few,TRBV7-2,CASSLATATDTQYF,TGTGCCAGCAGCTTAGCGACAGCCACAGATACGCAGTATTTT
TRBJ1-5,TRBD1,few,TRBV2,CASSGTGAAQPQHF,TGTGCCAGCAGTGGCACAGGGGCTGCTCAGCCCCAGCATTTT
TRBJ2-3,.,few,TRBV5-1,CASRYSSSGTDTQYF,TGCGCCAGCCGCTACAGTAGTTCGGGGACAGATACGCAGTATTTT
TRBJ2-3,TRBD1,few,TRBV14,CASSPGQGYYTDTQYF,TGTGCCAGCAGCCCCGGACAGGGGTATTACACAGATACGCAGTATTTT
TRBJ1-1,.,few,TRBV5-4,CASSSRGNTEAFF,TGTGCCAGCAGCTCTCGGGGGAACACTGAAGCTTTCTTT
TRBJ2-1,.,.,TRBV20-1,CSARNSAEQFF,TGCAGTGCTCGAAATAGCGCTGAGCAGTTCTTC
TRBJ2-7,.,few,TRBV5-6,CASSLGTTYEQYF,TGTGCCAGCAGCTTGGGGACAACCTACGAGCAGTACTTC
TRBJ2-3,.,.,TRBV30,CACPFDYTDTQYF,TGTGCCTGCCCGTTTGACTACACAGATACGCAGTATTTT
TRBJ1-1,.,few,TRBV11-2,CASSLTRTEAFF,TGTGCCAGCAGCTTAACTCGTACTGAAGCTTTCTTT
TRBJ1-2,.,.,TRBV6-5,CASSYSQGYGYTF,TGTGCCAGCAGTTACTCACAGGGTTATGGCTACACCTTC
TRBJ2-3,TRBD1,few,TRBV12-5,CASGFRGSSDTQYF,TGTGCTAGTGGTTTCAGGGGGAGTTCAGATACGCAGTATTTT
TRBJ2-1,TRBD2,.,TRBV6-5,CASSPGTSGMNQFF,TGTGCCAGCAGCCCGGGGACTAGCGGGATGAACCAGTTCTTC
TRBJ2-5,.,.,TRBV11-1,CASSLGTQETQYF,TGTGCCAGCAGCCTAGGGACACAAGAGACCCAGTACTTC
TRBJ2-2,TRBD1,.,TRBV15,CATRRGTGAGTGELFF,TGTGCCACCAGAAGAGGGACAGGGGCGGGCACCGGGGAGCTGTTTTTT
TRBJ1-1,.,few,TRBV7-9,CASSTTGNTEAFF,TGTGCCAGCAGTACCACAGGGAATACTGAAGCTTTCTTT
TRBJ1-1,.,.,TRBV19,CASPMNERNTEAFF,TGTGCCAGTCCCATGAACGAGAGGAACACTGAAGCTTTCTTT
TRBJ2-1,TRBD2,few,TRBV20-1,CGGLGAEEQFF,TGCGGGGGACTAGGGGCCGAGGAGCAGTTCTTC
TRBJ2-1,TRBD2,few,TRBV7-2,CASSLHPTSGIYNEQFF,TGTGCCAGCAGCTTACACCCGACTAGCGGGATCTACAATGAGCAGTTCTTC
TRBJ2-7,TRBD1,.,TRBV27,CASTRQGAGSYEQYF,TGTGCCAGCACCCGACAGGGGGCAGGGTCCTACGAGCAGTACTTC
TRBJ2-7,TRBD1,.,TRBV5-1,CASSLGTGLGEQYF,TGCGCCAGCAGCTTGGGGACAGGCCTGGGAGAGCAGTACTTC
TRBJ1-1,TRBD1,.,TRBV9,CASSFSGQGPTRDTEAFF,TGTGCCAGCAGCTTCTCGGGACAGGGGCCTACGAGGGACACTGAAGCTTTCTTT
TRBJ1-4,TRBD1,few,TRBV30,CAWSPGQGPNENLFF,TGTGCCTGGAGTCCAGGACAGGGACCTAATGAAAACCTGTTTTTT
TRBJ2-7,TRBD1,few,TRBV28,CASSLQRGHYEQYF,TGTGCCAGCAGTCTCCAAAGGGGGCACTACGAGCAGTACTTC
TRBJ1-1,TRBD1,.,TRBV6-5,CASSRTDRGTEAFF,TGTGCCAGCAGTCGAACGGACAGGGGCACTGAAGCTTTCTTT
TRBJ1-1,.,.,TRBV14,CASSQERSMNTEAFF,TGTGCCAGCAGCCAAGAACGGAGCATGAACACTGAAGCTTTCTTT
TRBJ2-7,TRBD1,few,TRBV27,CASSRDSLGYEQYF,TGTGCCAGCAGTCGGGACAGCCTGGGGTACGAGCAGTACTTC
TRBJ2-7,.,few,TRBV2,CASSGTGTPYEQYF,TGTGCCAGCAGTGGGACCGGGACACCCTACGAGCAGTACTTC
TRBJ2-1,TRBD2,few,TRBV7-2,CASSLAGGPNEQFF,TGTGCCAGCAGCCTAGCGGGAGGGCCTAATGAGCAGTTCTTC
TRBJ2-6,.,.,TRBV5-6,CASSSRGAGANVLTF,TGTGCCAGCAGCTCCAGGGGGGCTGGGGCCAACGTCCTGACTTTC
TRBJ1-2,.,few,TRBV30,CAWSIVSGNYGYTF,TGTGCCTGGAGTATAGTCTCAGGGAACTATGGCTACACCTTC
TRBJ2-2,.,.,TRBV15,CATSRDGISAGELFF,TGTGCCACCAGCAGAGATGGTATTAGCGCCGGGGAGCTGTTTTTT
TRBJ1-1,.,.,TRBV4-2,CASSQGGGGSTEAFF,TGTGCCAGCAGCCAAGGAGGAGGTGGGAGCACTGAAGCTTTCTTT
TRBJ2-7,TRBD2,few,TRBV28,CASTGGLPYEQYF,TGTGCCAGCACGGGGGGGCTGCCTTACGAGCAGTACTTC
TRBJ2-2,TRBD1,.,TRBV5-4,CASSLAGTGRTGELFF,TGTGCCAGCAGCTTAGCTGGGACAGGGAGGACCGGGGAGCTGTTTTTT
TRBJ2-7,TRBD2,once,TRBV30,CAWSRVAGRYEQYF,TGTGCCTGGAGTAGGGTAGCGGGCCGTTACGAGCAGTACTTC
TRBJ2-1,.,few,TRBV28,CASSLWGGMYNEQFF,TGTGCCAGCAGTTTATGGGGCGGGATGTACAATGAGCAGTTCTTC